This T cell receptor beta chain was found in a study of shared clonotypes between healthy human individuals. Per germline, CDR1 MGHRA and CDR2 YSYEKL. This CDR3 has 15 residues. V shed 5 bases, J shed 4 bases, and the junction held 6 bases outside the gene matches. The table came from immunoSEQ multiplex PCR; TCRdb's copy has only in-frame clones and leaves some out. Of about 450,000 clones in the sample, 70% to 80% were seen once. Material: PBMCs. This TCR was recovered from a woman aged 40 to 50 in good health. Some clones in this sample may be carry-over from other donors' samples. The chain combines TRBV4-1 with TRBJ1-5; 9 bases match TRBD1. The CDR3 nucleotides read TGCGCCAGCAGCAAGAGACAGGGGGTGAATCAGCCCCAGCATTTT. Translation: CASSKRQGVNQPQHF.